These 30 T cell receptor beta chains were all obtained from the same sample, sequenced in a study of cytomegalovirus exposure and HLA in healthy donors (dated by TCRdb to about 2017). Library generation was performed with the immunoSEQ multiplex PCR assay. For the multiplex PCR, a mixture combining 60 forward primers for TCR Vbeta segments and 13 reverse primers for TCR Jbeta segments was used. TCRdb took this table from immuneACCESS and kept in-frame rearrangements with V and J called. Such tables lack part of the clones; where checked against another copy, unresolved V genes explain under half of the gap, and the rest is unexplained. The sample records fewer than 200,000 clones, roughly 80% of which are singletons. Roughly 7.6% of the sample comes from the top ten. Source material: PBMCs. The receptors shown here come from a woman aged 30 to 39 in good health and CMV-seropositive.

The CDR3 spells CASTLAGQTYGYTF. CDR3 nucleotides: TGTGCCAGCACCCTGGCCGGACAGACATATGGCTACACCTTC. This chain links TRBV9 with TRBJ1-2; maybe TRBD1 (6 bases). With 6 bases removed from V and 5 bases from J, the gap between germline ends came to 17 bases. The length of the CDR3 is 14 residues. The V gene's germline CDR1 is SGDLS and CDR2 YYNGEE.

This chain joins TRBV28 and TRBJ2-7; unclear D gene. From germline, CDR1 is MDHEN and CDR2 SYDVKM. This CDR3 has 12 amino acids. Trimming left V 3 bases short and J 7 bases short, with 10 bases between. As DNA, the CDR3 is TGTGCCAGCAGTTTTGCGCGAATGGAGCAGTACTTC. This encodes CASSFARMEQYF. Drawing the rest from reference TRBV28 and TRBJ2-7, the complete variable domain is DVKVTQSSRYLVKRTGEKVFLECVQDMDHENMFWYRQDPGLGLRLIYFSYDVKMKEKGDIPEGYSVSREKKERFSLILESASTNQTSMYLCASSFARMEQYFGPGTRLTVT.

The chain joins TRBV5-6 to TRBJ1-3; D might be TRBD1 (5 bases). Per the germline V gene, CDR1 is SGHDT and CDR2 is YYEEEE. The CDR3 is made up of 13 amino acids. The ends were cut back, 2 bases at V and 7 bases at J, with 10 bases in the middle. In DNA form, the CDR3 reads TGTGCCAGCAGCTTAAGGCGGGGCAACACCATATATTTT. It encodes CASSLRRGNTIYF.

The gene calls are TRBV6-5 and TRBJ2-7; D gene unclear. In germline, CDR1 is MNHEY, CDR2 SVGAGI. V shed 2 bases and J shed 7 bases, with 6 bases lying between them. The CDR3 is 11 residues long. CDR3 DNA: TGTGCCAGCAGTTACGGTCGGGAGCAGTACTTC. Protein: CASSYGREQYF.

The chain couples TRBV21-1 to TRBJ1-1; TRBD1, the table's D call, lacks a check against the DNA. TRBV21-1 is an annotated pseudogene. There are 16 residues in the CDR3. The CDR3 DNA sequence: TGTGCCAGCAGACTAAGGGACAGGAAGAGGTACACTGAAGCTTTCTTT. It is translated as CASRLRDRKRYTEAFF.

This CDR3 is CASSFNRFFTNYGYTF. Here the CDR3 DNA reads TGTGCCAGCAGCTTTAACAGATTCTTTACGAACTATGGCTACACCTTC. The rearrangement joins TRBV11-2 to TRBJ1-2; D gene uncertain. Trimming removed 3 bases from V and 2 bases from J, with 16 bases in between. This CDR3 comprises 16 residues. CDR1 SGHAT and CDR2 FQNNGV come from the germline V gene.

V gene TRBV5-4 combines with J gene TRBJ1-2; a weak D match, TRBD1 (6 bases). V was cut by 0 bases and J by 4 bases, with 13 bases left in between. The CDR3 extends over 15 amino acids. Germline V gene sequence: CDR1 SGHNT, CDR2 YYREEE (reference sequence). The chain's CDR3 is CASSLGGHRPYGYTF. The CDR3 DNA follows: TGTGCCAGCAGCTTGGGGGGACATCGGCCCTATGGCTACACCTTC.

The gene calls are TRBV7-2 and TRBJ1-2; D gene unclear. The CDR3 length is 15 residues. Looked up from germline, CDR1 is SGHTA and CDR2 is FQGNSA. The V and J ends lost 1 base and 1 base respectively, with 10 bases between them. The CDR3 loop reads CASSLGQISNYGYTF. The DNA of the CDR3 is TGTGCCAGCAGCTTAGGGCAGATAAGTAACTATGGCTACACCTTC.

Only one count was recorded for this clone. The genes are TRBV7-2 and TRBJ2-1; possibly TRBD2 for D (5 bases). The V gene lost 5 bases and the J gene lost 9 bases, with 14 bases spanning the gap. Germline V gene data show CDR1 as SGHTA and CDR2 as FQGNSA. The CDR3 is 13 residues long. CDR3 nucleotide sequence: TGTGCCAGCAGCCTTCAAGCGGCGAGTGAGCAGTTCTTC. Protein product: CASSLQAASEQFF. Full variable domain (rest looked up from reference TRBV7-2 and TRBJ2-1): GAGVSQSPSNKVTEKGKDVELRCDPISGHTALYWYRQSLGQGLEFLIYFQGNSAPDKSGLPSDRFSAERTGGSVSTLTIQRTQQEDSAVYLCASSLQAASEQFFGPGTRLTVL.

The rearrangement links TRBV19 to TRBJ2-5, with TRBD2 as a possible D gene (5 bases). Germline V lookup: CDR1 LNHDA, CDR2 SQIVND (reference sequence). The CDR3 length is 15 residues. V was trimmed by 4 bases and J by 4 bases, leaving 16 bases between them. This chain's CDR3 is CASSTLYSGGETQYF. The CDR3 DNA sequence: TGTGCCAGTAGTACCTTATACAGCGGTGGAGAGACCCAGTACTTC. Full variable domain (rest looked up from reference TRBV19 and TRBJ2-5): DGGITQSPKYLFRKEGQNVTLSCEQNLNHDAMYWYRQDPGQGLRLIYYSQIVNDFQKGDIAEGYSVSREKKESFPLTVTSAQKNPTAFYLCASSTLYSGGETQYFGPGTRLLVL.

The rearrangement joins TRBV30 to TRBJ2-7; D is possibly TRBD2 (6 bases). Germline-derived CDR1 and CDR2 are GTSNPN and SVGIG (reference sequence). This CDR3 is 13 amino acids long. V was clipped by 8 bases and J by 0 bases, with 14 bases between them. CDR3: CAHTTGVSYEQYF. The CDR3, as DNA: TGTGCCCATACTACGGGGGTCTCCTACGAGCAGTACTTC.

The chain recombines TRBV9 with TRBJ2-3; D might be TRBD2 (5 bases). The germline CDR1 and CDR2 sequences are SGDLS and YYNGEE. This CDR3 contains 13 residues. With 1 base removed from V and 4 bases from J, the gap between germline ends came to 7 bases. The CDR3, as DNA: TGTGCCAGCAGCGTACAACTAGCAGATACGCAGTATTTT. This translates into CASSVQLADTQYF.

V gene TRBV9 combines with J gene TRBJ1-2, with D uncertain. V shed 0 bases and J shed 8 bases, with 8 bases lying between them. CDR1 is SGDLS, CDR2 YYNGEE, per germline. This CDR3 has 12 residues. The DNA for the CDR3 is TGTGCCAGCAGCGTAGTCGGCGGGGGCTACACCTTC. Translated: CASSVVGGGYTF.

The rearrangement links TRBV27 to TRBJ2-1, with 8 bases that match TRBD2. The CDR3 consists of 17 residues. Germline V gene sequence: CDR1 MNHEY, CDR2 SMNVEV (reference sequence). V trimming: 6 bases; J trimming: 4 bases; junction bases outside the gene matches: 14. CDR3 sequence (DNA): TGTGCCAGCAGGCAATACGTCGGGGGGGGGCCTTACAATGAGCAGTTCTTC. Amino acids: CASRQYVGGGPYNEQFF.

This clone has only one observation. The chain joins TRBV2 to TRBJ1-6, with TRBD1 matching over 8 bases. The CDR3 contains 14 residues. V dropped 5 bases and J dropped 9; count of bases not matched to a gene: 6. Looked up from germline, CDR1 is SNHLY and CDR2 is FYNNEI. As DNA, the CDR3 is TGTGCCAGCAGTTCCCGGACAGGGAGTTCACCCCTCCACTTT. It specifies CASSSRTGSSPLHF.

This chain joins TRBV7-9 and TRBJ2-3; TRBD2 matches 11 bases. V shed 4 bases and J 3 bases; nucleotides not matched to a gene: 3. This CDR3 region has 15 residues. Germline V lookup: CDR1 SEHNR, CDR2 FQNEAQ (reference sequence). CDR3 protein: CASSSTSGGTDTQYF. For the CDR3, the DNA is TGTGCCAGCAGCTCAACTAGCGGGGGAACAGATACGCAGTATTTT.

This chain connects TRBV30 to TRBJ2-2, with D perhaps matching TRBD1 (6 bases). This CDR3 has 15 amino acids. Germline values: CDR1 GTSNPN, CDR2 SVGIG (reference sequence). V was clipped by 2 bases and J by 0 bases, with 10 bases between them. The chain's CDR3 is CAWSPRGSNTGELFF. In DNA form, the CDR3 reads TGTGCCTGGAGTCCCAGGGGATCGAACACCGGGGAGCTGTTTTTT.

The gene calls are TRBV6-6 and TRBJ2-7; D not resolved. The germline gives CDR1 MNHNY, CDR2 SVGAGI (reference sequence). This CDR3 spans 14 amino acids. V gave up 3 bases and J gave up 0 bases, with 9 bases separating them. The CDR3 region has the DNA TGTGCCAGCAGTTATAGCCCCAGCTCCTACGAGCAGTACTTC. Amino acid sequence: CASSYSPSSYEQYF.

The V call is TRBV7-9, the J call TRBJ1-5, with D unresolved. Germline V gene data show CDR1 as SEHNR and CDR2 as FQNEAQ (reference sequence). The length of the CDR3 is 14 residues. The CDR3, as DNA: TGTGCAGCGGGAGGGAGCATCAGCAATCAGCCCCAGCATTTT. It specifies CAAGGSISNQPQHF.

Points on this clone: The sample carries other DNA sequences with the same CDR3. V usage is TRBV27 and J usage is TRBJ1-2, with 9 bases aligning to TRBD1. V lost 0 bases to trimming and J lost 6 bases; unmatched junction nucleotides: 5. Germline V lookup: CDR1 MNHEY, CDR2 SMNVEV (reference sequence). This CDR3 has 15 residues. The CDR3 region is CASSLSGTGTNGYTF. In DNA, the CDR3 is TGTGCCAGCAGTTTATCGGGGACAGGGACGAATGGCTACACCTTC.

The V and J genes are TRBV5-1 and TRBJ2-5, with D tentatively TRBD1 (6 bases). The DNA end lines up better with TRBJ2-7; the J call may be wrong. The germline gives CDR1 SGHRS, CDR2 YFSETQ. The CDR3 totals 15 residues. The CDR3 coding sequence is TGCGCCAGCAGCGTGGGGACAATCCCAGCCTACGAGCAGTACTTC. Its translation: CASSVGTIPAYEQYF.

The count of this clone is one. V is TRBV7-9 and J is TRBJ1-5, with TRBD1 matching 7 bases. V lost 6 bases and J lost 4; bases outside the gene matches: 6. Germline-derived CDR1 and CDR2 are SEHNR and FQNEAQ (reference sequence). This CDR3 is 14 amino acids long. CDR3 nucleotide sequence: TGTGCCAGCAGTCGCGACAGGGATAATCAGCCCCAGCATTTT. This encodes CASSRDRDNQPQHF.

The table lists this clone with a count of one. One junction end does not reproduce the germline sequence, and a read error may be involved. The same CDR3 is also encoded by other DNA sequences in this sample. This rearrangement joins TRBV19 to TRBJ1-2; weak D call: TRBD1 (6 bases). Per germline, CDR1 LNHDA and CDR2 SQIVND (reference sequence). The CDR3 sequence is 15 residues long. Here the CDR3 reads CASRIQAGGDYGYTF. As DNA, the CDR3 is TGCGCCAGTAGGATACAGGCGGGGGGCGACTATGGCTACACCTTC.

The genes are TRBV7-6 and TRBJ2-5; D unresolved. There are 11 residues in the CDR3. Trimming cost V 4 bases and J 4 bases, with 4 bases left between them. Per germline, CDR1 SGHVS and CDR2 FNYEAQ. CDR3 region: CASSSLETQYF. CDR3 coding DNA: TGTGCCAGCAGCTCATTAGAGACCCAGTACTTC.

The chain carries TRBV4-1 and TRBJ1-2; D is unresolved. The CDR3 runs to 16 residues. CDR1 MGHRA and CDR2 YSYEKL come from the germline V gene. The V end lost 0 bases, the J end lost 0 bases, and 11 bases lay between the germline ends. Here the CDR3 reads CASSQDERDSNYGYTF. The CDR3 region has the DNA TGCGCCAGCAGCCAAGATGAGAGAGATTCTAACTATGGCTACACCTTC.

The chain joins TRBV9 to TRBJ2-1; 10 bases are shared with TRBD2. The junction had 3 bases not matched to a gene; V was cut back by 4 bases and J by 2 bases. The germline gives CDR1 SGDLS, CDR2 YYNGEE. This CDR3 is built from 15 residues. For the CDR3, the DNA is TGTGCCAGCAGCCCAACTAGCGGGACCTACAATGAGCAGTTCTTC. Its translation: CASSPTSGTYNEQFF.

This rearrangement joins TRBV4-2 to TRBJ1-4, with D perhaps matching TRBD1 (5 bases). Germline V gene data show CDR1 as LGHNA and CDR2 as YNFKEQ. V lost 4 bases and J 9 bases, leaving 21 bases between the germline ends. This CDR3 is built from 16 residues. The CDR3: CASSPQSGGSPQKLFF. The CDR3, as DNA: TGTGCCAGCAGCCCTCAAAGCGGGGGATCTCCTCAAAAACTGTTTTTT.

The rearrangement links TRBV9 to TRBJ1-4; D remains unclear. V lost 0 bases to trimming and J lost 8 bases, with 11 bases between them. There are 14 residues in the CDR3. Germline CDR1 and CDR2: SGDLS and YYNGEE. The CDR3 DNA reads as TGTGCCAGCAGCGTAGGCGGCAGTGGGGAAAAACTGTTTTTT. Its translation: CASSVGGSGEKLFF.

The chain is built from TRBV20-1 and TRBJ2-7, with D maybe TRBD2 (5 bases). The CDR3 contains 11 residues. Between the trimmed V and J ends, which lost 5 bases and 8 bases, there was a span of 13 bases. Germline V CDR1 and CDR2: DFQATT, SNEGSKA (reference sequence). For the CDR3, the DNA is TGCAGTGCTTCGGGGATGGGGAAGCAGTACTTC. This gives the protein CSASGMGKQYF.

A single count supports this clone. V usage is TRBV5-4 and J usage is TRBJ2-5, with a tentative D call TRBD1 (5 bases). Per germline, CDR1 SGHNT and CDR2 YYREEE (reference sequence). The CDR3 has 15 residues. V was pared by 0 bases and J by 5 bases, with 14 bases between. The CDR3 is CASSLAQGLGETQYF. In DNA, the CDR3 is TGTGCCAGCAGCTTGGCTCAGGGTTTAGGTGAGACCCAGTACTTC.